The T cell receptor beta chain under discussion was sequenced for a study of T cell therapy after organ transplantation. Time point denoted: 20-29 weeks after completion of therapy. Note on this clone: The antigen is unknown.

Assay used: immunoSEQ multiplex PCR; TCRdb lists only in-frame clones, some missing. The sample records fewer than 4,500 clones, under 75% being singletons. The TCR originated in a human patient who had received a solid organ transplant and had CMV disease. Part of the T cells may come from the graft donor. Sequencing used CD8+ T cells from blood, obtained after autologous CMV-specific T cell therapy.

For the CDR3, the DNA is TGTGCCTGGAGTGAAGGACTAGCGGGCCGTTCCTACGAGCAGTACTTC. This encodes CAWSEGLAGRSYEQYF. The chain carries TRBV30 and TRBJ2-7; TRBD2 matches at 11 bases. The junction had 6 bases not matched to a gene; V was cut back by 1 base and J by 1 base. This CDR3 spans 16 amino acids. Germline V CDR1 and CDR2: GTSNPN, SVGIG (reference sequence).